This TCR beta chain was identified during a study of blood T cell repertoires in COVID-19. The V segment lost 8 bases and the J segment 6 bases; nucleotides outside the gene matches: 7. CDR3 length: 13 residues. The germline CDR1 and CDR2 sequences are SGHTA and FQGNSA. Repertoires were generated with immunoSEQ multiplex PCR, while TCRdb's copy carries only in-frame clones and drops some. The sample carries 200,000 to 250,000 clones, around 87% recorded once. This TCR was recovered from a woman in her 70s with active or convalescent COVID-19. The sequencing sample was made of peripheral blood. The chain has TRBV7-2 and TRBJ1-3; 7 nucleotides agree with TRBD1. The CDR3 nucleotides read TGTGCCAGCGCTAGGGGGCGCGTAAACACCATATATTTT. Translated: CASARGRVNTIYF.